This is a list of T cell receptor beta chains from one sample in a study of T cell responses to AZD1222 COVID-19 vaccine. Assay: immunoSEQ multiplex PCR; the TCRdb copy retains only in-frame clones and omits some. The sample has 95,000 to 150,000 clones; 75% to 90% are singletons. Source: peripheral blood, taken 28 days after the second AZD1222 dose. These receptors were obtained from an adult who received the AZD1222 COVID-19 vaccine. The CDR3 runs from the conserved cysteine through the conserved F or W. Fields, in order: V gene, clone size, D gene, J gene, CDR3 DNA, CDR3 protein. D genes are given only for firm matches. Clone size appears in some rows only: once, few, many, or a class for an expanded clone.

TRBV7-2	NA	NA	TRBJ2-7	TGTGCCAGCAGCTTAGTCCCACAGGGATACGAGCAGTACTTC	CASSLVPQGYEQYF
TRBV4-2	NA	TRBD1	TRBJ1-3	TGTGCCAGCAGCCTAGACAGGGCCTCTGGAAACACCATATATTTT	CASSLDRASGNTIYF
TRBV11-2	NA	NA	TRBJ2-7	TGTGCCAGCAGCTTCCCCCACAGCTCCTACGAGCAGTACTTC	CASSFPHSSYEQYF
TRBV5-1	NA	NA	TRBJ2-7	TGCGCCAGCAGCTTGGGGCAGGTTAACGAGCAGTACTTC	CASSLGQVNEQYF
TRBV28	NA	NA	TRBJ2-3	TGTGCCAGCGCCACCTCCGGGACTGGGGCTAGCACAGATACGCAGTATTTT	CASATSGTGASTDTQYF
TRBV5-6	NA	TRBD1	TRBJ1-3	TGTGCCAGCAGGGACAGGGGTTCCTCTGGAAACACCATATATTTT	CASRDRGSSGNTIYF
TRBV28	once	NA	TRBJ1-6	TGTGCCAGCAGTCCGTACCAGGGACCTGGGGGTTCACCCCTCCACTTT	CASSPYQGPGGSPLHF
TRBV5-1	few	NA	TRBJ2-7	TGCGCCAGCAGCCGGTCGTCAGGTCTCCCCTACGAGCAGTACTTC	CASSRSSGLPYEQYF
TRBV24-1	NA	NA	TRBJ1-1	TGTGCCACCAGGAGGACGGGGGGCACTGAAGCTTTCTTT	CATRRTGGTEAFF
TRBV29-1	NA	NA	TRBJ1-1	NA	CSVGDFRGTEAFF
TRBV4-2	NA	NA	TRBJ1-4	TGTGCCAGCAGCCAAGGAGAGGGGGTAGATGAAAAACTGTTTTTT	CASSQGEGVDEKLFF
TRBV7-3	many	TRBD2	TRBJ2-1	TGTGCCAGCAGCTCTGGAGGGACTAGCGGGGGCCGCATCGGGCGGAATGAGCAGTTCTTC	CASSSGGTSGGRIGRNEQFF
TRBV2	NA	NA	TRBJ1-2	TGTGCCAGCAGGGACCCTGTGGCCTATGGCTACACCTTC	CASRDPVAYGYTF
TRBV7-9	NA	NA	TRBJ1-3	TGTGCCAGCAGCCCCCCGTCCGGGACATATGGAAACACCATATATTTT	CASSPPSGTYGNTIYF
TRBV18	NA	TRBD1	TRBJ1-1	TGTGCCAGCTCACTTGGAATACAGGGGATGAACACTGAAGCTTTCTTT	CASSLGIQGMNTEAFF
TRBV2	NA	TRBD1	TRBJ1-1	TGTGCCAGCTTCCCGGGACAGGGGAAACCCAGAAACACTGAAGCTTTCTTT	CASFPGQGKPRNTEAFF
TRBV6-1	NA	NA	TRBJ1-6	TGTGCCAGCAGTGAGCACATATTTAATTCACCCCTCCACTTT	CASSEHIFNSPLHF
TRBV10-3	NA	NA	TRBJ1-1	TGTGCCATCAGTGAGTTTGGCCGAGGGGACACTGAAGCTTTCTTT	CAISEFGRGDTEAFF
TRBV3-1/TRBV3-2	NA	TRBD2	TRBJ2-1	TGTGCCAGCAGCCAAGCTGGCGGGGGCTCCTACAATGAGCAGTTCTTC	CASSQAGGGSYNEQFF
TRBV28	NA	TRBD2	TRBJ2-7	TGTGCCAGCAGTTTAGAAGCGGGGGGGCCCTACGAGCAGTACTTC	CASSLEAGGPYEQYF
TRBV11-2	NA	NA	TRBJ1-5	TGTGCCAGCAGCTTAGATGGGGAGCAAAATCAGCCCCAGCATTTT	CASSLDGEQNQPQHF
TRBV27	NA	NA	TRBJ1-6	TGTGCCAGCAGTTCGGGGGGCCCACCGAATTCACCCCTCCACTTT	CASSSGGPPNSPLHF
TRBV28	NA	TRBD2	TRBJ2-3	TGTGCCAGCAGTCCAACGGGACTAGCGGGGGGCCTCCTTAGCACAGATACGCAGTATTTT	CASSPTGLAGGLLSTDTQYF
TRBV2	NA	NA	TRBJ2-3	TGTGCCAGCAGTGTGGGGCGAGCAGGGACGGTAGAGAGAGATACGCAGTATTTT	CASSVGRAGTVERDTQYF
TRBV28	few	NA	TRBJ1-6	TGTGCCAGCACACAGGATTATAATTCACCCCTCCACTTT	CASTQDYNSPLHF
TRBV12-3/TRBV12-4	once	NA	TRBJ1-1	TGTGCCAGCAGTCTAGACAGTAATGAAGCTTTCTTT	CASSLDSNEAFF
TRBV3-1/TRBV3-2	NA	NA	TRBJ1-1	TGTGCCAGCAGCCAAGGCGCCCGGGCTTTCTTT	CASSQGARAFF
TRBV4-3	NA	NA	TRBJ1-5	TGCGCCAGCAGCCAAGATACAGGGCGCCATCAGCCCCAGCATTTT	CASSQDTGRHQPQHF
TRBV5-8	NA	TRBD2	TRBJ2-5	TGTGCCAGCAGCTCCACAAGACTAGCGGGGGGCAGAGAGACCCAGTACTTC	CASSSTRLAGGRETQYF
TRBV2	few	NA	TRBJ1-1	TGTGCCAGCAGTGCGAGGTCGGGCAGGGGCACTGAAGCTTTCTTT	CASSARSGRGTEAFF
TRBV10-3	NA	NA	TRBJ1-2	TGTGCCACCGAGGGGGGCGGCTATGGCTACACCTTC	CATEGGGYGYTF
TRBV7-2	NA	NA	TRBJ1-6	TGTGCCAGCAGCTCCCCGGTAGGGTATAATTCACCCCTCCACTTT	CASSSPVGYNSPLHF
TRBV12-3/TRBV12-4	NA	TRBD1	TRBJ1-2	TGTGCCAGCAGCCCGGACAGGGCCTATGGCTACACCTTC	CASSPDRAYGYTF
TRBV19	NA	NA	TRBJ1-5	TGTGCCAGTAGTAGAGGGGACGGCAATCAGCCCCAGCATTTT	CASSRGDGNQPQHF
TRBV19	few	NA	TRBJ1-1	TGTGCCAGTAGTATAACAAACTTAGCGAACACTGAAGCTTTCTTT	CASSITNLANTEAFF
TRBV28	few	NA	TRBJ1-1	TGTGCCAGCAGTTTACTAAATATCGTGGGGAAAACTGAAGCTTTCTTT	CASSLLNIVGKTEAFF
TRBV19	NA	NA	TRBJ1-3	TGTGCCAGTAGTACCTCCGCGGGGGGGGCGAAGACCATATATTTT	CASSTSAGGAKTIYF
TRBV7-9	NA	NA	TRBJ1-6	TGTGCCAGCAGCATAATAGGTTCACCCCTCCACTTT	CASSIIGSPLHF